The 32 T cell receptor beta chains below come from one sample, sequenced in a study of shared clonotypes between healthy human individuals. TCRdb's copy holds only in-frame clones and misses some; the assay was immunoSEQ multiplex PCR. The sample records more than 550,000 clones, around 90% being singletons. Naive CD8 populations comprised CD45RO-negative cells positively selected for CCR7, excluding terminally differentiated effector memory CD45RA+ cells. The sample consisted of naive CD8+ T cells sorted from blood. Receptor source: a man under 40 in good health.

CDR3 sequence: CASSLAWTGRETQYF. The DNA for the CDR3 is TGTGCCAGCAGCTTAGCCTGGACAGGCCGGGAGACCCAGTACTTC. The genes are TRBV7-9 and TRBJ2-5, with 7 bases fitting TRBD1. Per germline, CDR1 SEHNR and CDR2 FQNEAQ (reference sequence). V lost 0 bases, J lost 5 bases, and 6 bases stayed unmatched. CDR3 length: 15 amino acids.

The chain links TRBV2 to TRBJ2-7, with a weak D call TRBD1 (5 bases). Trimming removed 5 bases at V and 5 bases at J, with 10 bases between. The CDR3 has 12 amino acids. The germline V gene encodes CDR1 SNHLY and CDR2 FYNNEI. CDR3 sequence (DNA): TGTGCCAGCAGTCTGACAGAACACGAGCAGTACTTC. Translation: CASSLTEHEQYF.

The V and J genes are TRBV7-9 and TRBJ2-7; D gene unclear. V lost 5 bases and J 3 bases, leaving 5 bases between the germline ends. Germline V gives CDR1 SEHNR, CDR2 FQNEAQ (reference sequence). The CDR3 extends over 11 amino acids. The CDR3 DNA reads as TGTGCCAGCAGCGACAACTACGAGCAGTACTTC. It encodes CASSDNYEQYF.

The count of this clone is one. This chain links TRBV30 with TRBJ2-7; 13 bases fit TRBD2. Germline V gives CDR1 GTSNPN, CDR2 SVGIG (reference sequence). V gave up 0 bases and J gave up 1 base; unmatched junction bases: 6. This CDR3 has 17 residues. The CDR3 DNA follows: TGTGCCTGGAGTGTACAACTAGCGGGAGGGCCTTCCTACGAGCAGTACTTC. It codes for CAWSVQLAGGPSYEQYF.

The chain uses TRBV6-1 and TRBJ2-3; 7 bases align to TRBD2. With V trimmed by 3 bases and J by 6 bases, 9 bases remained unmatched. Germline CDR1 is MNHNS and CDR2 is SASEGT. This CDR3 spans 15 amino acids. The CDR3 DNA reads TGTGCCAGCAGTGAGAGTATGGCGGGAGTGGATACGCAGTATTTT. It translates to CASSESMAGVDTQYF.

V is TRBV19 and J is TRBJ2-1, with 8 bases fitting TRBD1. Germline V CDR1 and CDR2: LNHDA, SQIVND (reference sequence). The CDR3 runs 15 residues. With 5 bases clipped from V and 0 bases from J, the junction kept 3 bases outside the gene matches. The CDR3 DNA is TGTGCCAGTAGTGTCGGGACAGGCTCCTACAATGAGCAGTTCTTC. The encoded protein is CASSVGTGSYNEQFF.

The rearrangement links TRBV7-9 to TRBJ2-7; no reliable D call. Germline-derived CDR1 and CDR2 are SEHNR and FQNEAQ (reference sequence). The CDR3 has 13 residues. Trimming pared 5 bases from V and 2 bases from J, leaving 10 bases between. CDR3 bases: TGTGCCAGCAGCCAATCTCTACCCTACGAGCAGTACTTC. This translates into CASSQSLPYEQYF.

This chain joins TRBV4-1 and TRBJ1-5; TRBD1 is a possible D gene (5 bases). CDR1 is MGHRA and CDR2 is YSYEKL in the germline V gene. V gave up 0 bases and J gave up 2 bases, with 17 bases separating them. The CDR3 runs 18 residues. CDR3 sequence: CASSQDARGAGGNQPQHF. The CDR3 DNA is TGCGCCAGCAGCCAAGATGCCAGAGGCGCGGGGGGCAATCAGCCCCAGCATTTT.

The gene calls are TRBV7-9 and TRBJ2-5; D ambiguous. CDR3 length: 16 residues. With 5 bases removed from V and 1 base from J, the gap between germline ends came to 17 bases. Germline V gene sequence: CDR1 SEHNR, CDR2 FQNEAQ (reference sequence). Here the CDR3 DNA reads TGTGCCAGCAGCCCCGCAAAAACGGCTAGCCAAGAGACCCAGTACTTC. It translates to CASSPAKTASQETQYF.

This clone was picked up a small number of times. This specimen includes other DNA sequences encoding the same CDR3. The chain couples TRBV6-6 to TRBJ2-1; no definite D call. Germline lookup yields CDR1 MNHNY and CDR2 SVGAGI (reference sequence). The CDR3 consists of 12 residues. The V end was cut by 2 bases, the J end by 6 bases, with 5 bases between. Here the CDR3 reads CASSYGSNEQFF. DNA of the CDR3: TGTGCCAGCAGTTACGGGTCCAATGAGCAGTTCTTC.

This chain joins TRBV28 and TRBJ1-1; D is perhaps TRBD1 (6 bases). The CDR3 extends over 16 amino acids. Looked up from germline, CDR1 is MDHEN and CDR2 is SYDVKM. V lost 6 bases and J 0 bases, leaving 17 bases between the germline ends. CDR3 nucleotide sequence: TGTGCCAGCAGCCGCCCTTCGGGGGGCGTGAACACTGAAGCTTTCTTT. This gives the protein CASSRPSGGVNTEAFF.

The chain links TRBV14 to TRBJ1-2; a possible D gene is TRBD1 (5 bases). The ends were cut back, 0 bases at V and 5 bases at J, with 10 bases in the middle. CDR1 is SGHDN, CDR2 FVKESK, per germline. The CDR3 is made up of 14 amino acids. The CDR3, as DNA: TGTGCCAGCAGCCAAGATCCAGGGAATTATGGCTACACCTTC. Protein: CASSQDPGNYGYTF.

A remark on this clone: Other DNA sequences in the same sample also yield this CDR3. The chain employs TRBV28 and TRBJ2-7; D uncertain. Trimming left V 5 bases short and J 3 bases short, with 5 bases between. CDR1 is MDHEN and CDR2 is SYDVKM in the germline V gene. The CDR3 spans 11 residues. In nucleotides, the CDR3 is TGTGCCAGCAGTCCGGGCTACGAGCAGTACTTC. Amino acids: CASSPGYEQYF.

V and J are TRBV29-1 and TRBJ2-7; 12 bases match TRBD2. Germline V lookup: CDR1 SQVTM, CDR2 ANQGSEA. This CDR3 has 19 amino acids. V was pared by 4 bases and J by 0 bases, with 16 bases of the junction left unmatched. CDR3 nucleotides: TGCAGCGTTGCTGTATGGGGGGCTAGCGGGAGGGCGGGCTCCTACGAGCAGTACTTC. This encodes CSVAVWGASGRAGSYEQYF.

The chain uses TRBV10-3 and TRBJ1-3; 9 positions agree with TRBD1. The CDR3 loop spans 14 amino acids. Germline lookup yields CDR1 ENHRY and CDR2 SYGVKD. Unmatched junction bases numbered 5, after V lost 7 bases and J lost 4 bases. The CDR3 spells CAIKGTGSGNTIYF. As DNA, the CDR3 is TGTGCCATCAAAGGGACAGGGAGCGGAAACACCATATATTTT.

The chain recombines TRBV28 with TRBJ2-7; the D gene is possibly TRBD1 (5 bases). The CDR3 length is 13 residues. The V and J ends lost 10 bases and 3 bases respectively, with 16 bases between them. Per germline, CDR1 MDHEN and CDR2 SYDVKM. CDR3 in amino acids: CATRTPRHYEQYF. As DNA, the CDR3 is TGTGCCACCAGGACACCTAGGCACTACGAGCAGTACTTC.

This chain links TRBV27 with TRBJ2-6; no firm D call. The CDR3 runs 15 residues. Trimming stripped 2 bases from V and 0 bases from J, with 5 bases between. Per the germline V gene, CDR1 is MNHEY and CDR2 is SMNVEV (reference sequence). The CDR3 sequence is CASSLHDSGANVLTF. In DNA form, the CDR3 reads TGTGCCAGCAGTTTACACGACTCTGGGGCCAACGTCCTGACTTTC. The full variable domain, rest sourced from reference TRBV27 and TRBJ2-6, is EAQVTQNPRYLITVTGKKLTVTCSQNMNHEYMSWYRQDPGLGLRQIYYSMNVEVTDKGDVPEGYKVSRKEKRNFPLILESPSPNQTSLYFCASSLHDSGANVLTFGAGSRLTVL.

The chain links TRBV7-9 to TRBJ2-6; 8 bases align to TRBD1. The ends lost 6 bases at V and 0 bases at J; junction bases unmatched: 4. This CDR3 spans 16 amino acids. Germline CDR1 and CDR2: SEHNR and FQNEAQ (reference sequence). CDR3 DNA: TGTGCCAGCAGGACAGGGGATCCCTCTGGGGCCAACGTCCTGACTTTC. Translated: CASRTGDPSGANVLTF.

The V gene is TRBV9, the J gene TRBJ2-2; unclear D gene. The germline V and J ends were trimmed by 0 bases and 3 bases, with 6 bases remaining between them. The CDR3 covers 14 residues. Germline V gene lookup returns CDR1 SGDLS and CDR2 YYNGEE. CDR3 DNA: TGTGCCAGCAGCGTAGAGACTTACACCGGGGAGCTGTTTTTT. Translating it yields CASSVETYTGELFF.

This clone was detected a few times. The rearrangement uses TRBV27 and TRBJ2-7; D is unclear. The germline V and J ends were trimmed by 3 bases and 2 bases, with 11 bases remaining between them. CDR3 size: 14 residues. CDR1 and CDR2 (germline): MNHEY, SMNVEV (reference sequence). Here the CDR3 reads CASSFGLRAYEQYF. CDR3 bases: TGTGCCAGCAGTTTTGGGCTCCGCGCCTACGAGCAGTACTTC.

The chain couples TRBV14 to TRBJ2-5; 10 bases agree with TRBD1. The CDR3 sequence is 15 residues long. Germline V gene sequence: CDR1 SGHDN, CDR2 FVKESK. Trimming removed 3 bases from V and 6 bases from J; junction bases left unmatched: 7. The CDR3 protein is CASSQTGGGKKTQYF. The CDR3 region has the DNA TGTGCCAGCAGCCAGACAGGGGGCGGAAAAAAGACCCAGTACTTC.

This chain links TRBV2 with TRBJ2-1; D call uncertain. CDR3 length equals 14 residues. Germline loops: CDR1 SNHLY, CDR2 FYNNEI. The V end was cut by 0 bases, the J end by 5 bases, with 8 bases between. Here the CDR3 reads CASSEAASNNEQFF. CDR3 nucleotides: TGTGCCAGCAGTGAAGCAGCCAGCAACAATGAGCAGTTCTTC.

The J gene is TRBJ1-1, the V gene TRBV7-9; TRBD1 is a possible D gene (5 bases). CDR1 and CDR2 (germline): SEHNR, FQNEAQ (reference sequence). The V end lost 5 bases, the J end lost 5 bases, and 24 bases lay between the germline ends. The CDR3 covers 17 residues. The DNA for the CDR3 is TGTGCCAGCAGCCCCCAGTTTGGCCAGGGCGTTGGGACTGAAGCTTTCTTT. Residues: CASSPQFGQGVGTEAFF.

This clone appeared a few times. The J gene is TRBJ1-1, the V gene TRBV2; a possible D gene is TRBD1 (5 bases). Per germline, CDR1 SNHLY and CDR2 FYNNEI. The germline V and J ends were trimmed by 9 bases and 4 bases, with 15 bases remaining between them. CDR3 length: 13 residues. The CDR3 DNA is TGTGCCAGGATACTCGTGCAGGGCACTGAAGCTTTCTTT. It is translated as CARILVQGTEAFF. Variable domain in full (rest from reference TRBV2 and TRBJ1-1): EPEVTQTPSHQVTQMGQEVILRCVPISNHLYFYWYRQILGQKVEFLVSFYNNEISEKSEIFDDQFSVERPDGSNFTLKIRSTKLEDSAMYFCARILVQGTEAFFGQGTRLTVV.

The chain uses TRBV28 and TRBJ2-7, with D possibly matching TRBD2 (6 bases). Germline V gives CDR1 MDHEN, CDR2 SYDVKM. V gave up 1 base and J gave up 3 bases, with 22 bases separating them. The CDR3 runs to 18 residues. In DNA form, the CDR3 reads TGTGCCAGCAGTTTATCGCCGTACGAGGTAGCGGCTCGCTACGAGCAGTACTTC. This codes for CASSLSPYEVAARYEQYF.

The chain uses TRBV15 and TRBJ2-1; no clear D gene. CDR1 and CDR2 from the germline V gene are LNHNV and YYDKDF (reference sequence). The CDR3 sequence is 13 residues long. With 2 bases removed from V and 4 bases from J, the gap between germline ends came to 6 bases. CDR3 region: CATSRSLYNEQFF. CDR3 DNA: TGTGCCACCAGCAGATCTCTATACAATGAGCAGTTCTTC.

This CDR3 is CASSEAPWTGPLNEQFF. The CDR3 bases are TGTGCCAGCAGTGAAGCGCCCTGGACAGGGCCCTTAAATGAGCAGTTCTTC. V is TRBV2 and J is TRBJ2-1; 8 positions match TRBD1. The V gene's germline CDR1 is SNHLY and CDR2 FYNNEI. V lost 0 bases to trimming and J lost 7 bases; unmatched junction nucleotides: 11. CDR3 length: 17 residues.

This rearrangement joins TRBV19 to TRBJ1-4; D remains ambiguous. The CDR3 extends over 14 amino acids. The V end lost 9 bases, the J end lost 5 bases, and 16 bases lay between the germline ends. Germline V gene sequence: CDR1 LNHDA, CDR2 SQIVND (reference sequence). CDR3 DNA: TGTGCCAGCAAGGCGCGAGATGGGAATGAAAAACTGTTTTTT. This gives the protein CASKARDGNEKLFF.

Written as DNA, the CDR3 is TGTGCCAGTAGTATCCTGGCTGCCTACAATGAGCAGTTCTTC. This sequence encodes CASSILAAYNEQFF. The chain is built from TRBV19 and TRBJ2-1; D gene ambiguous. The CDR3 is made up of 14 amino acids. The germline CDR1 and CDR2 sequences are LNHDA and SQIVND (reference sequence). V shed 3 bases and J shed 2 bases, with 8 bases lying between them.

This chain links TRBV10-2 with TRBJ2-7, with a weak D call TRBD2 (5 bases). Germline V gene data show CDR1 as WSHSY and CDR2 as SAAADI. Deletions cut 8 bases from V and 9 bases from J, with 32 bases between. The CDR3 is 17 residues long. The CDR3 nucleotides are TGCGCCAGCTTGCCACTACGAGAGAGAGGGCGAAGTTCTGTGCAGTACTTC. Amino acid sequence: CASLPLRERGRSSVQYF.

The V and J genes are TRBV13 and TRBJ2-1; 8 nucleotides line up with TRBD1. The V segment lost 5 bases and the J segment 8 bases; nucleotides outside the gene matches: 5. The CDR3 runs 13 residues. From germline, CDR1 is PRHDT and CDR2 FYEKMQ (reference sequence). The CDR3, as DNA: TGTGCCAGCAGCCCTGTCAGGGGGCATGAGCAGTTCTTC. This sequence encodes CASSPVRGHEQFF.

This clone was recorded once. The genes are TRBV27 and TRBJ2-6; D may be TRBD1 (5 bases). Trimming took off 8 bases at V and 0 bases at J, with 14 bases between the two ends. Germline loops: CDR1 MNHEY, CDR2 SMNVEV (reference sequence). CDR3 length: 16 residues. The CDR3 sequence is CASRRGADSGANVLTF. The CDR3 DNA is TGTGCCAGCCGTCGTGGGGCCGACTCTGGGGCCAACGTCCTGACTTTC. The full variable domain, in which reference TRBV27 and TRBJ2-6 provide the parts outside the CDR3, is EAQVTQNPRYLITVTGKKLTVTCSQNMNHEYMSWYRQDPGLGLRQIYYSMNVEVTDKGDVPEGYKVSRKEKRNFPLILESPSPNQTSLYFCASRRGADSGANVLTFGAGSRLTVL.